One and the same sample provided the 19 T cell receptor beta chains below, sequenced in a study of blood T cell repertoires in COVID-19. Libraries were prepared by immunoSEQ multiplex PCR; TCRdb keeps only in-frame clonotypes and omits some of them. The sample lists about 190,000 clones, roughly 77% occurring once. Sample: peripheral blood. These receptor sequences come from an elderly woman with COVID-19, enrolled during active disease.

This sequence joins TRBV15 and TRBJ2-3, with D possibly being TRBD1 (6 bases). Trimming left V 6 bases short and J 2 bases short, with 24 bases between. The CDR3 is made up of 18 amino acids. Germline loops: CDR1 LNHNV, CDR2 YYDKDF (reference sequence). The chain's CDR3 is CATRTTGEVGKYTDTQYF. The CDR3 DNA reads TGTGCCACCAGGACGACAGGCGAAGTGGGGAAGTACACAGATACGCAGTATTTT.

This sequence joins TRBV5-1 and TRBJ2-3; D may be TRBD1 (5 bases). The ends were cut back, 3 bases at V and 3 bases at J, with 17 bases in the middle. This CDR3 is built from 16 residues. CDR1 and CDR2 (germline): SGHRS, YFSETQ. The CDR3 spells CASSYAAGILTDTQYF. CDR3 sequence (DNA): TGCGCCAGCAGCTACGCAGCAGGGATATTAACAGATACGCAGTATTTT.

The CDR3 bases are TGTGCCAGCAGTTTAACAGCTGGCTATGGCTACACCTTC. It codes for CASSLTAGYGYTF. The chain links TRBV27 to TRBJ1-2, with D unclear. V lost 2 bases, J lost 4 bases, and 8 bases lay in between. The CDR3 consists of 13 residues. Germline V gene lookup returns CDR1 MNHEY and CDR2 SMNVEV (reference sequence).

The chain carries TRBV15 and TRBJ1-5, with D possibly matching TRBD1 (6 bases). Trimming cost V 5 bases and J 6 bases, with 14 bases left between them. The CDR3 extends over 14 amino acids. Germline V gene sequence: CDR1 LNHNV, CDR2 YYDKDF (reference sequence). CDR3 in DNA: TGTGCCACCAGCCTCCAGGGGACCGGTCAGCCCCAGCATTTT. This translates into CATSLQGTGQPQHF.

This chain links TRBV5-8 with TRBJ2-3; D may be TRBD2 (5 bases). Trimming left V 2 bases short and J 2 bases short, with 15 bases between. Germline assignment: CDR1 SGHTS and CDR2 YDEGEE. This CDR3 is built from 16 residues. The CDR3 reads CASSLGGLAFTDTQYF. The CDR3 DNA reads TGTGCCAGCAGCTTAGGAGGCCTAGCATTCACAGATACGCAGTATTTT. The entire variable domain, with the rest obtained from reference TRBV5-8 and TRBJ2-3, is as follows: EAGVTQSPTHLIKTRGQQATLRCSPISGHTSVYWYQQALGLGLQFLLWYDEGEERNRGNFPPRFSGRQFPNYSSELNVNALELEDSALYLCASSLGGLAFTDTQYFGPGTRLTVL.

The chain uses TRBV28 and TRBJ2-3; D might be TRBD2 (5 bases). Germline V lookup: CDR1 MDHEN, CDR2 SYDVKM. The CDR3 sequence is 13 residues long. The V and J ends lost 10 bases and 2 bases respectively, with 13 bases between them. CDR3 in amino acids: CAISGGDTDTQYF. The CDR3 nucleotides read TGTGCCATTTCCGGAGGCGACACAGATACGCAGTATTTT.

The V and J genes are TRBV11-2 and TRBJ2-7, with a tentative D call TRBD1 (6 bases). This CDR3 is 13 amino acids long. CDR1 SGHAT and CDR2 FQNNGV come from the germline V gene. V lost 3 bases to trimming and J lost 5 bases, with 11 bases between them. CDR3 residues: CASSFHRVDEQYF. CDR3 DNA: TGTGCCAGCAGCTTCCACAGGGTCGACGAGCAGTACTTC.

The chain recombines TRBV28 with TRBJ2-7; D is unclear. CDR1 MDHEN and CDR2 SYDVKM come from the germline V gene. CDR3 length: 12 amino acids. The germline V and J ends were trimmed by 10 bases and 2 bases, with 12 bases remaining between them. The CDR3 DNA reads as TGTGCCACCAAACGACAAACCTACGAGCAGTACTTC. Its protein is CATKRQTYEQYF.

This clone has just a few counts. This chain uses TRBV18 with TRBJ2-1, with 7 bases aligning to TRBD2. Germline values: CDR1 KGHSH, CDR2 LQKENI. With V trimmed by 2 bases and J by 5 bases, 6 bases remained unmatched. The CDR3 is 15 amino acids. The CDR3 sequence: CASSPAASGNNEQFF. In DNA, the CDR3 is TGTGCCAGCTCACCAGCGGCTAGCGGCAACAATGAGCAGTTCTTC.

The V and J genes are TRBV4-2 and TRBJ1-2; 12 bases are shared with TRBD1. CDR1 LGHNA and CDR2 YNFKEQ come from the germline V gene. The trim removed 4 bases at V and 4 bases at J, leaving 4 bases unmatched. There are 15 residues in the CDR3. CDR3 sequence (DNA): TGTGCCAGCAGCCCCGGGACAGGGGGCCTCTATGGCTACACCTTC. It codes for CASSPGTGGLYGYTF.

This clone was found a few times. The chain uses TRBV10-3 and TRBJ2-2, with 7 bases that match TRBD1. The CDR3 sequence is 16 residues long. After removal of 5 bases from V and 0 bases from J, the junction contained 6 bases not matched to a gene. Germline CDR1 reads ENHRY; CDR2 reads SYGVKD. CDR3 sequence reads: CAISLGQPTNTGELFF. The CDR3, as DNA: TGTGCCATCAGTTTGGGACAGCCCACGAACACCGGGGAGCTGTTTTTT.

Only one count was recorded for this clone. The chain has TRBV5-6 and TRBJ1-4; D uncertain. Germline V CDR1 and CDR2: SGHDT, YYEEEE. Trimming took 0 bases from V and 5 from J, leaving 8 bases between them. This CDR3 contains 14 residues. CDR3 in DNA: TGTGCCAGCAGCTTGGGGTCGGGGAATGAAAAACTGTTTTTT. It yields the protein CASSLGSGNEKLFF.

This chain joins TRBV4-3 and TRBJ2-3, with D maybe TRBD2 (5 bases). V was clipped by 2 bases and J by 6 bases, with 21 bases between them. This CDR3 has 17 residues. Germline CDR1 reads LGHNA; CDR2 reads YSLEER. The DNA of the CDR3 is TGCGCCAGCAGCCAACCCGCCGGGCCAACGGGGTCGGATACGCAGTATTTT. It specifies CASSQPAGPTGSDTQYF.

The V call is TRBV10-3, the J call TRBJ1-1; 9 bases are a match to TRBD1. The CDR3 covers 17 residues. CDR1 ENHRY and CDR2 SYGVKD come from the germline V gene. Trimming at V came to 4 bases and at J to 1 base, leaving 10 bases not matched to a gene. The CDR3 bases are TGTGCCATCAGTGTCTACTCCGACAGGGGGGAGAACACTGAAGCTTTCTTT. This encodes CAISVYSDRGENTEAFF.

V usage is TRBV7-2 and J usage is TRBJ2-3; the match to TRBD2 covers 8 bases. The V gene end was trimmed by 3 bases and the J gene end by 4 bases; junction bases not matched to a gene: 6. Germline V gene sequence: CDR1 SGHTA, CDR2 FQGNSA. CDR3 length equals 15 residues. This chain's CDR3 is CASSLGSGDSDTQYF. The CDR3, as DNA: TGTGCCAGCAGCTTGGGTAGCGGGGACTCAGATACGCAGTATTTT.

V usage is TRBV18 and J usage is TRBJ2-2; 11 bases match TRBD2. The germline V gene has CDR1 KGHSH and CDR2 LQKENI. There are 15 residues in the CDR3. With V trimmed by 4 bases and J by 3 bases, 1 base remained unmatched. The CDR3 sequence: CASSLLAGDTGELFF. CDR3 nucleotide sequence: TGTGCCAGCTCACTACTAGCGGGGGACACCGGGGAGCTGTTTTTT. Complete variable domain (other parts from reference TRBV18 and TRBJ2-2): NAGVMQNPRHLVRRRGQEARLRCSPMKGHSHVYWYRQLPEEGLKFMVYLQKENIIDESGMPKERFSAEFPKEGPSILRIQQVVRGDSAAYFCASSLLAGDTGELFFGEGSRLTVL.

This chain links TRBV5-1 with TRBJ2-3; 7 nucleotides line up with TRBD1. The length of the CDR3 is 15 residues. Germline assignment: CDR1 SGHRS and CDR2 YFSETQ. Trimming removed 0 bases from V and 0 bases from J; junction bases left unmatched: 1. The CDR3 region is CASSLAGQSTDTQYF. The CDR3 region has the DNA TGCGCCAGCAGCTTGGCGGGACAGAGCACAGATACGCAGTATTTT.

The chain couples TRBV3-1 (or the pseudogene TRBV3-2) to TRBJ1-1; possible D gene TRBD1, 6 bases. The CDR3 extends over 15 amino acids. The ends were cut back, 4 bases at V and 1 base at J, with 13 bases in the middle. Germline V gene lookup returns CDR1 LGHDT and CDR2 YNNKEL (reference sequence). CDR3 DNA sequence: TGTGCCAGCAGCCTAGCGGGCAGGGGGAACACTGAAGCTTTCTTT. Amino acids: CASSLAGRGNTEAFF.

The chain combines TRBV7-3 with TRBJ2-2; no clear D. V was clipped by 4 bases and J by 2 bases, with 5 bases between them. CDR1 is SGHTA, CDR2 FQGTGA, per germline. CDR3 length: 13 residues. The CDR3 DNA reads TGTGCCAGCAGCTCCCCAAACACCGGGGAGCTGTTTTTT. Protein: CASSSPNTGELFF. The full variable domain, rest sourced from reference TRBV7-3 and TRBJ2-2, is GAGVSQTPSNKVTEKGKYVELRCDPISGHTALYWYRQSLGQGPEFLIYFQGTGAADDSGLPNDRFFAVRPEGSVSTLKIQRTERGDSAVYLCASSSPNTGELFFGEGSRLTVL.